The source of this TCR beta chain is a study of cytomegalovirus exposure and HLA in healthy donors. Study information: A previous analysis identified around 120 million unique TCR beta sequences derived from around 180 million T cells.

Study results and limitations: Data from an earlier analysis indicated that most TCR beta V segments were productive either about 87% or about 30% of the time. Rare sequences made up most TCRs, while some public TCRs were found in many donors.

Germline values: CDR1 MDHEN, CDR2 SYDVKM. Trimming shortened V by 1 base and J by 0 bases, and 19 bases separated the two germline ends. This CDR3 spans 19 amino acids. A note on this clone: Its target is unknown.

Use of 60 Vbeta and 13 Jbeta primers characterized the PCR. Clones were read by immunoSEQ multiplex PCR, and TCRdb kept only the in-frame ones, dropping some. This repertoire shows 90,000 to 150,000 clones, over 60% found once; its top ten account for roughly 3.3%. This receptor was obtained from a woman aged 30 to 39 in good health and CMV-seropositive. The gene calls are TRBV28 and TRBJ2-1; tentatively, D is TRBD1 (5 bases). Sequenced sample: PBMCs. The CDR3 DNA reads TGTGCCAGCAGTTTATCAGGCAGGGCCCGTGTCAGCTCCTACAATGAGCAGTTCTTC. This codes for CASSLSGRARVSSYNEQFF.